The entry that follows covers one T cell receptor beta chain sequence. The sample holds one count of this clone. Its antigen remains undetermined. No qualities accompany the bases; no much larger clone lies one base away. This specimen comes from a study of blood T cell repertoires in COVID-19 (dated by TCRdb to about 2020). Concerning the study at large: The collaborator samples originated in the United States, Italy and Spain and spanned the acute and convalescent phases of COVID-19. The material from the prospective study consisted of cDNA or gDNA derived from T cells, B-cell-depleted T cells, or PBMCs. The repertoires were released in a freely available public database intended as a resource for research on the immune response to SARS-CoV-2. HLA class I and class II types, where available, came from metadata supplied by the sample provider rather than from assay-based typing. A de-identified subject ID, COVID-19 status, age in years and sex were almost always included in the sample metadata. Deeply sampled blood TCRbeta repertoires from subjects exposed to, actively infected with, or recovered from COVID-19 were included in the dataset. Samples came from the ongoing ImmuneRACE study (first 160 participants) plus 1,254 subjects from 6 global collaborators.

Collaborating institutions collected whole blood in K2EDTA tubes following their own protocols. Collaborator samples were shipped for TCRbeta analysis as frozen whole blood, isolated PBMCs, or DNA extracted from either sample type. Ends trimmed: V by 2 bases, J by 1 base; bases unmatched to a gene: 4. In the germline V gene, CDR1 corresponds to LGHNA and CDR2 to YNFKEQ. From the cysteine through the phenylalanine, the CDR3 covers 16 amino acids. This entry keeps only the CDR3 DNA: 48 bases, framed from base 1. Here is what the overall study found, with its caveats: Clinical and demographic metadata were provided uncurated, with the amount varying by source and participant.

TCRbeta CDR3 regions were amplified from genomic DNA using the immunoSEQ Assay, a bias-controlled multiplex PCR. The study's own analysis went as follows. The number of nucleated cells in each sample was estimated from the amplification of reference gene primers within the assay. To quantify the absolute abundance of each unique TCRbeta CDR3 rearrangement, sequence reads were collapsed and filtered. For each sample, productive Simpson clonality was calculated as the square root of Simpson's diversity index over productive rearrangements. Here the immuneACCESS table is served through TCRdb, limited to in-frame sequences with V and J called. Missing clones are a known gap in these copies; in checked studies unresolved V genes cover under half, and the rest lacks a known reason. V and J calls and clone size come straight from that table; D and trimming were deduced from the DNA. The table for this sample lists 130,000 to 150,000 clones; approximately 81% of them were counted only once. The top ten clonotypes cover approximately 40% of the sample.

The chain links TRBV4-2 with TRBJ2-7; 11 bases in between match TRBD2. This receptor was obtained from a human donor in a cohort sampled during active COVID-19. Sequenced: peripheral blood. The bases read TGTGCCAGCAGCCAAATCGGGACTAGCGGATCCTACGAGCAGTACTTC. Its coded protein is CASSQIGTSGSYEQYF.